The clone carrying this T cell receptor (beta chain) was seen just once. The V and J ends lost 5 bases and 3 bases, in that order; junction bases with no gene match: 5. CDR3 size: 15 residues. Per germline, CDR1 SNHLY and CDR2 FYNNEI. One entry per CDR3 protein results from TCRdb running MiXCR on the PCR reads. The data contain about 100,000 distinct CDR3 sequences, roughly half of them singletons. The data belong to a study of CDR3 diversity in severe acne. Sequencing was performed on blood. This chain uses TRBV2 with TRBJ1-5, with 9 bases that match TRBD1. This sequence originates from a male donor with acne. CDR3 protein: CASSYGTGNNQPQHF. The CDR3 DNA sequence: TGTGCCAGCAGTTACGGGACAGGGAACAATCAGCCCCAGCATTTT.